This entry features one T cell receptor (beta chain) sequence. Its antigen is unidentified. The data derive from a study of CD8 T cells in ankylosing spondylitis. Study-wide results and limits: Disease-linked clones were reportedly significantly enriched in matched ankylosing spondylitis synovial fluid. A subset of motif variants has previously been described in the synovial fluid and blood of reactive arthritis. Characteristic, it appeared, of ankylosing spondylitis blood was a TCR beta motif of about eight highly homologous variants.

Each CDR3 protein is one row after TCRdb ran MiXCR on the 5' RACE reads. The table records about 700,000 distinct CDR3 sequences, around 20% of them present only once. CDR1 is SEHNR and CDR2 is FQNEAQ in the germline V gene (reference sequence). V lost 5 bases, J lost 5 bases, and 18 bases lay in between. The CDR3 has 15 residues. This receptor was identified in a male donor with ankylosing spondylitis. V is TRBV7-9 and J is TRBJ2-5; D is possibly TRBD2 (5 bases). The material sequenced was blood, either unsorted or a sorted T cell fraction (not recorded which). CDR3 nucleotides: TGTGCCAGCAGCCCAGAAGGTCCGGGATGGGAGACCCAGTACTTC. Encoded protein: CASSPEGPGWETQYF.